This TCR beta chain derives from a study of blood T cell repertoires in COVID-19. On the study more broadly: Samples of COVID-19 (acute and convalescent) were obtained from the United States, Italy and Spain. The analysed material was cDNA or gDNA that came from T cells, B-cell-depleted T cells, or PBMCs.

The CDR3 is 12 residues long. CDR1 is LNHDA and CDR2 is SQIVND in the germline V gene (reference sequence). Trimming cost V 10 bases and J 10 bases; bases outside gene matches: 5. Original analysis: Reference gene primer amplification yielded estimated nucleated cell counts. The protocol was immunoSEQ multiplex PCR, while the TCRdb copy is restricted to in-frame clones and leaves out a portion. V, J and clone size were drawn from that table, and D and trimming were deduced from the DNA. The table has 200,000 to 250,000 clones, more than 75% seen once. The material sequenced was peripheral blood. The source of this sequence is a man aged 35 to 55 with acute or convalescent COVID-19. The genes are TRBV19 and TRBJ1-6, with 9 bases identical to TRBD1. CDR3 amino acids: CATRDRESPLHF. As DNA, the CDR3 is TGTGCCACCCGGGACAGGGAATCACCCCTCCACTTT.